Below, 16 T cell receptor beta chains from the same sample are listed, as sequenced in a study of shared clonotypes between healthy human individuals (dated by TCRdb to the early 2020s). Libraries were constructed by the immunoSEQ multiplex PCR assay. Sourced from immuneACCESS, this table was stored by TCRdb with only in-frame sequences that have V and J called. A share of the clones is absent; for the studies checked, an unresolved V gene accounts for under half, and the remainder has no known explanation. The sample table shows a few million clones, and approximately 96% are seen once. 0.1% to 0.15% of the sample is held by the ten biggest clonotypes. The sequencing sample was made of naive CD4+ T cells sorted from blood. This sample's cell subset or site label indicates: CD45RA+ positively selected. These receptors came from a man aged 18 to 30 in good health.

The CDR3 is CASSQELDRAGEQYF. The CDR3 DNA follows: TGCGCCAGCAGCCAAGAGCTGGACAGGGCGGGGGAGCAGTACTTC. The J gene is TRBJ2-7, the V gene TRBV4-1; 8 nucleotides match TRBD1. V dropped 0 bases and J dropped 7; count of bases not matched to a gene: 8. The CDR3 runs 15 residues. Germline assignment: CDR1 MGHRA and CDR2 YSYEKL.

The rearrangement joins TRBV28 to TRBJ2-5, with 10 bases lining up with TRBD1. Germline CDR1 MDHEN, CDR2 SYDVKM. The V and J ends lost 7 bases and 5 bases, in that order; junction bases with no gene match: 7. The CDR3 is 14 amino acids. CDR3 nucleotides: TGTGCCAGCACCAAGACAGGGGGCGGCGAGACCCAGTACTTC. Translating it yields CASTKTGGGETQYF.

Only one count was recorded for this clone. CDR3: CASSQFLSGNEQFF. CDR3 in DNA: TGCGCCAGCAGCCAGTTCCTTTCTGGGAATGAGCAGTTCTTC. The gene calls are TRBV4-3 and TRBJ2-1; D remains unclear. V lost 3 bases and J lost 7, with 13 bases in between. There are 14 residues in the CDR3. Germline V CDR1 and CDR2: LGHNA, YSLEER.

The J gene is TRBJ2-5, the V gene TRBV27; 13 positions match TRBD2. Unmatched junction bases numbered 9, after V lost 3 bases and J lost 5 bases. The CDR3 runs 17 residues. Per germline, CDR1 MNHEY and CDR2 SMNVEV (reference sequence). CDR3 sequence: CASSLRGLAGEAETQYF. The CDR3 DNA sequence: TGTGCCAGCAGTTTGCGCGGACTAGCGGGGGAGGCGGAGACCCAGTACTTC.

The chain couples TRBV30 to TRBJ2-3; no definite D call. V was clipped by 5 bases and J by 2 bases, with 17 bases between them. The CDR3 is 15 residues long. Germline V gene lookup returns CDR1 GTSNPN and CDR2 SVGIG (reference sequence). CDR3 in amino acids: CAWGLGLRNTDTQYF. The CDR3 DNA follows: TGTGCCTGGGGGCTTGGGCTCCGGAACACAGATACGCAGTATTTT.

The CDR3 nucleotides are TGTGCCAGCAGCTTGGCTGGGGGAAAATACAATGAGCAGTTCTTC. Translated: CASSLAGGKYNEQFF. This chain connects TRBV5-6 to TRBJ2-1; D possibly uses TRBD1 or TRBD2 (5 bases each). The CDR3 has 15 amino acids. The germline V and J ends were trimmed by 0 bases and 4 bases, with 11 bases remaining between them. Germline V gives CDR1 SGHDT, CDR2 YYEEEE.

This sequence joins TRBV6-4 and TRBJ2-1; 8 bases line up with TRBD2. The CDR3 extends over 16 amino acids. The V gene's germline CDR1 is MRHNA and CDR2 SNTAGT. With V trimmed by 0 bases and J by 7 bases, 8 bases remained unmatched. CDR3 nucleotide sequence: TGTGCCAGCAGTGACTCGGGAGGCGGGGGGATAAATGAGCAGTTCTTC. It specifies CASSDSGGGGINEQFF.

The genes are TRBV19 and TRBJ1-5; TRBD1 agrees at 8 bases. The CDR3 is 16 residues long. Germline V gene sequence: CDR1 LNHDA, CDR2 SQIVND (reference sequence). The V gene end was trimmed by 5 bases and the J gene end by 4 bases; junction bases not matched to a gene: 10. The CDR3 region has the DNA TGTGCCAGTAGTGCCACAACAGGGGGAGAAAATCAGCCCCAGCATTTT. Translation gives CASSATTGGENQPQHF. Full variable domain (missing parts from reference TRBV19 and TRBJ1-5): DGGITQSPKYLFRKEGQNVTLSCEQNLNHDAMYWYRQDPGQGLRLIYYSQIVNDFQKGDIAEGYSVSREKKESFPLTVTSAQKNPTAFYLCASSATTGGENQPQHFGDGTRLSIL.

Concerning this clone itself: Other DNA sequences in the same sample also yield this CDR3. This chain links TRBV5-1 with TRBJ1-1; D is undetermined. Germline CDR1 reads SGHRS; CDR2 reads YFSETQ. This CDR3 contains 14 residues. The germline V and J ends were trimmed by 0 bases and 1 base, with 7 bases remaining between them. This CDR3 is CASSLVVGNTEAFF. The DNA for the CDR3 is TGCGCCAGCAGCTTGGTAGTGGGGAACACTGAAGCTTTCTTT.

The chain uses TRBV10-3 and TRBJ2-7; a possible D gene is TRBD1 (5 bases). V was pared by 6 bases and J by 5 bases, with 14 bases between. CDR3 length: 13 residues. Germline V lookup: CDR1 ENHRY, CDR2 SYGVKD. CDR3 sequence reads: CAISGQGSHEQYF. The DNA for the CDR3 is TGTGCCATCAGCGGCCAGGGATCCCACGAGCAGTACTTC.

V is TRBV6-5 and J is TRBJ2-7; 7 bases align to TRBD1. J lost 4 bases, V lost 9 bases, and 9 bases had no gene match. Looked up from germline, CDR1 is MNHEY and CDR2 is SVGAGI. CDR3 length equals 13 residues. The CDR3 protein is CASRGTARYEQYF. CDR3 DNA sequence: TGTGCCAGTCGAGGGACAGCGAGGTACGAGCAGTACTTC.

The chain is built from TRBV11-3 and TRBJ2-7; D may be TRBD2 (6 bases). V gave up 5 bases and J gave up 3 bases, with 14 bases separating them. CDR1 and CDR2 (germline): SGHNT, YENEEA. The CDR3 covers 14 residues. The CDR3 DNA is TGTGCCAGCAGCGAAGATCGGGAGATCTACGAGCAGTACTTC. Encoded protein: CASSEDREIYEQYF.

The V and J genes are TRBV6-1 and TRBJ1-2; tentative D call: TRBD1 (5 bases). CDR3 length: 12 amino acids. Trimming took off 10 bases at V and 0 bases at J, with 9 bases between the two ends. Looked up from germline, CDR1 is MNHNS and CDR2 is SASEGT. The CDR3 bases are TGTGCCATATCAGGGTCTAACTATGGCTACACCTTC. Translating gives CAISGSNYGYTF.

The CDR3 DNA follows: TGCAGCATACAAGGACAGTTTAATGAAAAACTGTTTTTT. Amino acid sequence: CSIQGQFNEKLFF. This rearrangement joins TRBV29-1 to TRBJ1-4, with D perhaps TRBD1 (6 bases). The CDR3 sequence is 13 residues long. Per germline, CDR1 SQVTM and CDR2 ANQGSEA. The germline V and J ends were trimmed by 8 bases and 4 bases, with 14 bases remaining between them. The variable domain in full, with the rest retrieved from reference TRBV29-1 and TRBJ1-4, is SAVISQKPSRDICQRGTSLTIQCQVDSQVTMMFWYRQQPGQSLTLIATANQGSEATYESGFVIDKFPISRPNLTFSTLTVSNMSPEDSSIYLCSIQGQFNEKLFFGSGTQLSVL.

This chain joins TRBV4-1 and TRBJ2-1, with 13 nucleotides matching TRBD2. The CDR3 is 16 amino acids. Germline trimming cut 4 bases from V and 8 bases from J; bases unmatched to any gene: 8. Germline V gene data show CDR1 as MGHRA and CDR2 as YSYEKL. The CDR3 sequence is CASSLGGLAGLYEQFF. The CDR3 DNA follows: TGCGCCAGCAGCCTAGGGGGACTAGCGGGATTATATGAGCAGTTCTTC.

This chain links TRBV9 with TRBJ1-6; unclear D gene. Trimming cost V 0 bases and J 9 bases, with 13 bases left between them. The length of the CDR3 is 15 residues. The germline V gene has CDR1 SGDLS and CDR2 YYNGEE. The CDR3 sequence: CASSVERRAGSPLHF. The DNA for the CDR3 is TGTGCCAGCAGCGTAGAGCGAAGGGCAGGTTCACCCCTCCACTTT.